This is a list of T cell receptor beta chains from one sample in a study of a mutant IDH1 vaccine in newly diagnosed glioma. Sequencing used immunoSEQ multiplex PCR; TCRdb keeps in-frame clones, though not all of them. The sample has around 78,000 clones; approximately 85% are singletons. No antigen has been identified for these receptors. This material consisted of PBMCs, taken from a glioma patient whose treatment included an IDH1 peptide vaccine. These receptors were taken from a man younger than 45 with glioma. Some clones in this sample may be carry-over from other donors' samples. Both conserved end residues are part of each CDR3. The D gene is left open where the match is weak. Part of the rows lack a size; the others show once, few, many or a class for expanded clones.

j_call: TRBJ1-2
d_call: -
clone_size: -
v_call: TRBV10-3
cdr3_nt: TGTGCCATCAGTGAAAAGGCGGAGAACTATGGCTACACCTTC
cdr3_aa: CAISEKAENYGYTF

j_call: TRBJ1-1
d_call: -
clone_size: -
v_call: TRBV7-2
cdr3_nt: TGTGCCAGCAGCCCTTACTCGGAGGCTTTCTTT
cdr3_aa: CASSPYSEAFF

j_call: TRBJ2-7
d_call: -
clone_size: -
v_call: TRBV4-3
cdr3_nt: TGCGCCAGCAGCCTGAGGGTTGGGGGGGGCACTACCTACGAGCAGTACTTC
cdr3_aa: CASSLRVGGGTTYEQYF

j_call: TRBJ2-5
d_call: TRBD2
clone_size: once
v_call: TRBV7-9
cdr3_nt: TGTGCCAGCAGCTTAGTGGATAGCGGGAGGGCCCTTGCGACCCAGTACTTC
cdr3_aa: CASSLVDSGRALATQYF

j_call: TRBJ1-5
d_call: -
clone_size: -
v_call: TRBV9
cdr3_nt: TGTGCCAGCAGCGTAGAGTCAGTCCCTAGTCCCTTTCAGCCCCAGCATTTT
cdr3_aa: CASSVESVPSPFQPQHF

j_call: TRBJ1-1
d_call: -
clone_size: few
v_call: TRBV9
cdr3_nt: TGTGCCAGCAGCGTACACGGGAACACTGAAGCTTTCTTT
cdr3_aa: CASSVHGNTEAFF

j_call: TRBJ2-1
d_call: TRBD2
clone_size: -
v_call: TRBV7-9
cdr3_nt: TGTGCCAGCAGCTTTATCCGCGGGGGGCATTACAATGAGCAGTTCTTC
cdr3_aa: CASSFIRGGHYNEQFF

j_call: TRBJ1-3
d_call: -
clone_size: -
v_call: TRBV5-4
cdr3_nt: TGTGCCAGCAGCGCAGCGGGGCGAGGCACCATATATTTT
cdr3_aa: CASSAAGRGTIYF

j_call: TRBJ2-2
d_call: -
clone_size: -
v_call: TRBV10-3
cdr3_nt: TGTGCCATCAGCCTGGGTAGCGACACCGGGGAGCTGTTTTTT
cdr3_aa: CAISLGSDTGELFF

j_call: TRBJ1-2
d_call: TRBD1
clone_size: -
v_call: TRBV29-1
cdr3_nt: TGCAGCGTTGCAAACAGGGGGCGTATGTATGGCTACACCTTC
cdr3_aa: CSVANRGRMYGYTF

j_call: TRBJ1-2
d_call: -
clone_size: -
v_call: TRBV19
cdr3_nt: TGTGCCAGTAGGAAACAGGCACACCCCAACTATGGCTACACCTTC
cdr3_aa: CASRKQAHPNYGYTF

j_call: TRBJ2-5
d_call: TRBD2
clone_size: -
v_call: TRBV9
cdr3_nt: TGTGCCAGCAGCGTAGCTCTGGCTAGCGGGAGGGAAGAGACCCAGTACTTC
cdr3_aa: CASSVALASGREETQYF

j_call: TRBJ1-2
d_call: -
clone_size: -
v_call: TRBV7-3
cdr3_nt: TGTGCCAGCAGCCCAACAGGCAGCTTC
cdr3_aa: CASSPTGSF

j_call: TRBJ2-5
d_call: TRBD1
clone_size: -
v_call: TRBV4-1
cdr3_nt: TGCGCCAGCAGCCAAGATCCGCGGGACAGGTACCAAGAGACCCAGTACTTC
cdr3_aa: CASSQDPRDRYQETQYF

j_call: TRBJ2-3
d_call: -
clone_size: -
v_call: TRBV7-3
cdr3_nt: TGTGCCAGCAGCTCTGCAGATACGCAGTATTTT
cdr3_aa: CASSSADTQYF

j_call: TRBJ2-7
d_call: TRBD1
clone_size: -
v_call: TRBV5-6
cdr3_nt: TGTGCCAGCAGCTTGGCCGGGACAGGGATTTACGAGCAGTACTTC
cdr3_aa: CASSLAGTGIYEQYF

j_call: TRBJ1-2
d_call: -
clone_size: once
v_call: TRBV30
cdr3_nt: TGTGCCTGGACCCCTCCTAGGACAGCACTTAACTATGGCTACACCTTC
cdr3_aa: CAWTPPRTALNYGYTF

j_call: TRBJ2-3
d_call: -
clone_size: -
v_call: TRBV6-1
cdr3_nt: TGTGCCAGCCACACCGGGGCAGATACGCAGTATTTT
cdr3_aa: CASHTGADTQYF

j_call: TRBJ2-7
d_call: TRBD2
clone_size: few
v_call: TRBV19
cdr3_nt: TGTGCCAGTAGTTACCTAGCGGGAGACTACGAGCAGTACTTC
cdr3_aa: CASSYLAGDYEQYF

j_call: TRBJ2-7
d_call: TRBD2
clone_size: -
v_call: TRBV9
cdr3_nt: TGTGCCAGCAGCGGCGGGGGTGAGCAGTACTTC
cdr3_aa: CASSGGGEQYF

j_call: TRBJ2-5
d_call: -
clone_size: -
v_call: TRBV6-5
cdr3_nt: TGTGCCAGCAGGGTACCCGACAGCCAAGAGACCCAGCACTTC
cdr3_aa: CASRVPDSQETQHF

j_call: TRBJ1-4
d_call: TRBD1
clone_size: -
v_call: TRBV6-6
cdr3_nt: TGTGCCAGCAGTTACCTATCGCAGGGGGGGGAAAAACTGTTTTTT
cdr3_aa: CASSYLSQGGEKLFF

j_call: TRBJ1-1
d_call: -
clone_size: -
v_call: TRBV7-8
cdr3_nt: TGTGCCAGCCCCGGGGGGACTGAAGCTTTCTTT
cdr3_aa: CASPGGTEAFF

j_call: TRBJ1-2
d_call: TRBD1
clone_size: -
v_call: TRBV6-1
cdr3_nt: TGTGCCAGCAGGGAACCCGGGACAGCCGACGGCTACACCTTC
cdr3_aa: CASREPGTADGYTF

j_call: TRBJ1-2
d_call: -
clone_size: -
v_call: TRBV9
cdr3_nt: TGTGCCAGCAGCGTAGCTCAATCTAACTATGGCTACACCTTC
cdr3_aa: CASSVAQSNYGYTF

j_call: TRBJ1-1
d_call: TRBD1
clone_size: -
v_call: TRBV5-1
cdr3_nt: TGCGCCAGCAGCTGGGGACAGGGAACTGAAGCTTTCTTT
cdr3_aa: CASSWGQGTEAFF

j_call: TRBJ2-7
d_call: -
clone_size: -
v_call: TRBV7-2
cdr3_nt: TGTGCCAGCAGCTTGGGGACGGTCTACGAGCAGTACTTC
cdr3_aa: CASSLGTVYEQYF

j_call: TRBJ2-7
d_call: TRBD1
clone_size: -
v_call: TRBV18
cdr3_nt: TGTGCCAGCTCACCCCCGAGCACCGACAGGGTCGAGCAGTACTTC
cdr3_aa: CASSPPSTDRVEQYF

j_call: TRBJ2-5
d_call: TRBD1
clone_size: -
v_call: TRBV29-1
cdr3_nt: TGCAGCGTCGACATTAACAGGGGGCTCGGGACCCAGTACTTC
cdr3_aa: CSVDINRGLGTQYF

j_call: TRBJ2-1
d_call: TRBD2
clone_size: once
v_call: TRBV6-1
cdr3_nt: TGTGCCAGCAGTGGGGGACTAGCGGGAGGGACCTCCTACAATGAGCAGTTCTTC
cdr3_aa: CASSGGLAGGTSYNEQFF

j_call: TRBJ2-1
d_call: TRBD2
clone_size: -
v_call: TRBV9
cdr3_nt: TGTGCCAGCAGCGTTGGGACTAGCGGCATGTACAATGAGCAGTTCTTC
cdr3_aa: CASSVGTSGMYNEQFF

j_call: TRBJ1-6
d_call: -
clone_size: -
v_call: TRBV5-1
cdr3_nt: TGCGCCAGCAGCTTGGGGCCCGGGTCGGATTCACCCCTCCACTTT
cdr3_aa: CASSLGPGSDSPLHF

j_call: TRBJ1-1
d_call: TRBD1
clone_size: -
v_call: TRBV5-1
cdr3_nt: TGCGCCAGCAGCTTGGGATCGACAGGGTGGACCACTGAAGCTTTCTTT
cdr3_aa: CASSLGSTGWTTEAFF

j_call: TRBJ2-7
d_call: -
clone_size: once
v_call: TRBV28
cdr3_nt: TGTGCCAGCCACCCAGGACCGTCCTACGAGCAGTACTTC
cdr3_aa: CASHPGPSYEQYF

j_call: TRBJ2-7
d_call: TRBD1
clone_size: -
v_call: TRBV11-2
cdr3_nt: TGTGCCAGCAGCTTAGGACAGGGGCAGCACGAGCAGTACTTC
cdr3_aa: CASSLGQGQHEQYF